The 8 T cell receptor beta chains below all came from one sample that was sequenced in a study of beta chain features in type 1 diabetes. Reverse transcribing all isolated RNA meant expressed TCRB transcripts were sequenced. Sequenced by immunoSEQ multiplex PCR; TCRdb stores in-frame clones only, minus some. The sample records 150,000 to 190,000 clones, approximately 8.1% being singletons. Material for sequencing was central memory CD4+ T cells from blood. The source of these receptors is a man aged 18 to 35 in good health.

This chain connects TRBV6-5 to TRBJ1-2, with D unclear. There are 14 residues in the CDR3. V gave up 11 bases and J gave up 5 bases, with 21 bases separating them. The germline V gene has CDR1 MNHEY and CDR2 SVGAGI. CDR3 bases: TGTGCCTGCGCGTGGGGAGGGTCCTCATATGGCTACACCTTC. It specifies CACAWGGSSYGYTF.

In this sample, this clone turned up a few times. The chain couples TRBV5-1 to TRBJ2-7; 9 nucleotides line up with TRBD1. From germline, CDR1 is SGHRS and CDR2 YFSETQ. The CDR3 spans 13 residues. V lost 5 bases to trimming and J lost 5 bases; unmatched junction nucleotides: 5. DNA for the CDR3: TGCGCCAGCAGTTCGGGACAGGGCAACGAGCAGTACTTC. Translated: CASSSGQGNEQYF. Supplemented by reference TRBV5-1 and TRBJ2-7, the full variable domain reads KAGVTQTPRYLIKTRGQQVTLSCSPISGHRSVSWYQQTPGQGLQFLFEYFSETQRNKGNFPGRFSGRQFSNSRSEMNVSTLELGDSALYLCASSSGQGNEQYFGPGTRLTVT.

V gene TRBV28 combines with J gene TRBJ2-7; D not resolved. Germline CDR1 reads MDHEN; CDR2 reads SYDVKM. The CDR3 has 13 amino acids. Trimming left V 4 bases short and J 7 bases short, with 14 bases between. The CDR3 spells CASSSPGSGEQYF. CDR3 nucleotides: TGTGCCAGCAGTTCCCCCGGATCGGGTGAGCAGTACTTC.

The chain uses TRBV10-3 and TRBJ2-3, with 7 bases aligning to TRBD2. Germline V gene lookup returns CDR1 ENHRY and CDR2 SYGVKD. There are 13 residues in the CDR3. The V gene end was trimmed by 11 bases and the J gene end by 1 base; junction bases not matched to a gene: 6. This CDR3 is CASRGDGTDTQYF. CDR3 DNA sequence: TGTGCCTCCCGGGGGGACGGCACAGATACGCAGTATTTT.

The V call is TRBV4-2, the J call TRBJ1-2, with no clear D. CDR3 length: 12 residues. The V gene's germline CDR1 is LGHNA and CDR2 YNFKEQ. The V end was cut by 3 bases, the J end by 4 bases, with 6 bases between. The CDR3 DNA reads TGTGCCAGCAGCCATCCGGTCTATGGCTACACCTTC. It encodes CASSHPVYGYTF.

The chain links TRBV27 to TRBJ1-3; the D is unclear. V shed 0 bases and J shed 2 bases, with 8 bases lying between them. Germline V gene sequence: CDR1 MNHEY, CDR2 SMNVEV (reference sequence). The CDR3 consists of 15 residues. CDR3 amino acids: CASSLSFGAGNTIYF. CDR3 DNA: TGTGCCAGCAGTTTATCGTTCGGGGCTGGAAACACCATATATTTT.

The chain links TRBV30 to TRBJ1-6; TRBD1 aligns across 10 bases. The V gene's germline CDR1 is GTSNPN and CDR2 SVGIG (reference sequence). This CDR3 region has 14 residues. V dropped 3 bases and J dropped 9; count of bases not matched to a gene: 5. The chain's CDR3 is CAWSRTGGSSPLHF. Written as DNA, the CDR3 is TGTGCCTGGAGCCGGACAGGGGGAAGTTCACCCCTCCACTTT.

This clone was seen a few times. The rearrangement joins TRBV30 to TRBJ1-4, with TRBD1 matching over 7 bases. The germline gives CDR1 GTSNPN, CDR2 SVGIG (reference sequence). This CDR3 comprises 14 residues. The J segment lost 1 base and the V segment lost 6 bases, leaving 5 bases of the junction unmatched. The chain's CDR3 is CACPTGVTNEKLFF. The CDR3 DNA is TGTGCCTGCCCCACAGGGGTAACTAATGAAAAACTGTTTTTT. Looking up the rest from reference TRBV30 and TRBJ1-4 gives the full variable domain: SQTIHQWPATLVQPVGSPLSLECTVEGTSNPNLYWYRQAAGRGLQLLFYSVGIGQISSEVPQNLSASRPQDRQFILSSKKLLLSDSGFYLCACPTGVTNEKLFFGSGTQLSVL.